Listed here are 29 T cell receptor beta chains from one sample, sequenced in a study of tumor and adjacent non-tumor tissue in lung cancer listed by TCRdb under 2018. The receptor library was made with multiplex PCR. The sequencer was an Illumina HiSeq 2500. TCRbeta libraries were constructed through three rounds of nested PCR with primers (Table S4) according to protocols modified from ARM-PCR. TCRdb took the public reads, trimmed them with fastp at Q25, ran MiXCR for clone calling and kept in-frame beta chains. Rows with one shared CDR3 protein collapse into an entry with the most common genes and DNA. A total of under 85,000 distinct CDR3 sequences appear in this sample, approximately 82% of them only once. The ten largest make up around 40% of the sample. Bulk unsorted tissue served as the source for RNA extraction, and RNA quality was assessed using a NanoDrop ND-1000 and an Agilent 2100. Normal lung samples were distant non-tumor tissue taken more than 3 cm from the tumor edge.

Sequencing input: distant non-tumor lung tissue. The receptors stem from a man aged 70 or older with non-small cell lung cancer.

This clonotype was counted a few times. The rearrangement joins TRBV5-1 to TRBJ2-3; 10 bases are shared with TRBD1. Trimming cost V 4 bases and J 5 bases; bases outside gene matches: 7. CDR3 length: 15 amino acids. Germline V gene sequence: CDR1 SGHRS, CDR2 YFSETQ. The DNA for the CDR3 is TGCGCCAGCAGCCTCGAGGGACAGGGGCAAGATACGCAGTATTTT. This encodes CASSLEGQGQDTQYF.

The chain carries TRBV6-2 or TRBV6-3 and TRBJ1-2; D gene unclear. The germline V gene encodes CDR1 MNHEY and CDR2 SVGEGT. The CDR3 is 11 residues long. The V end was cut by 10 bases, the J end by 5 bases, with 11 bases between. This CDR3 reads CANSLSYGYTF. CDR3 coding DNA: TGTGCCAATAGTCTCTCATATGGCTACACCTTC.

As concerns this clonotype: Relative to the germline gene, one junction end is altered; a read error may explain this. The V and J genes are TRBV29-1 and TRBJ2-1, with TRBD2 matching over 8 bases. Germline CDR1 is SQVTM and CDR2 is ANQGSEA. The CDR3 is 16 residues long. In nucleotides, the CDR3 is TGCAGCATTGAAGATCACACTAGCGGCATTTACAATAAGCAGTTCTTC. Translated: CSIEDHTSGIYNKQFF.

Comment on this clonotype: This may stem from a read error, because a much larger clone lies one nucleotide away. V gene TRBV12-3 or TRBV12-4 combines with J gene TRBJ2-7; D unclear. CDR3 length: 15 residues. CDR3 nucleotide sequence: TGTGCCAGCAGTTTTGGTGCCCAGTTCTCCTACGAGCAGCACTTC. Amino acid sequence: CASSFGAQFSYEQHF.

This rearrangement joins TRBV11-2 to TRBJ2-3, with a tentative D call TRBD2 (6 bases). CDR1 SGHAT and CDR2 FQNNGV come from the germline V gene. Between the trimmed V and J ends, which lost 5 bases and 3 bases, there was a span of 21 bases. The CDR3 has 17 residues. CDR3 region: CASSQDGPGGRTDTQYF. Written as DNA, the CDR3 is TGTGCCAGCAGCCAAGATGGGCCTGGAGGGAGAACAGATACGCAGTATTTT.

This clonotype was seen a single time. The germline gene is not matched at one end of the junction; a read error may be the cause. The gene calls are TRBV4-3 and TRBJ2-1; D gene uncertain. This CDR3 is 16 amino acids long. The germline V gene has CDR1 LGHNA and CDR2 YSLEER. In DNA, the CDR3 is TGCGCCAGCAGGCAAGGACCCTACCGCTCCTACAATGAGCAATTCTTC. This sequence encodes CASRQGPYRSYNEQFF.

The gene calls are TRBV7-9 and TRBJ2-3, with D hard to call. V was shortened by 9 bases and J by 3 bases, with 16 bases between the two germline ends. The CDR3 consists of 14 residues. The germline V gene encodes CDR1 SEHNR and CDR2 FQNEAQ (reference sequence). CDR3: CASLPGLETDTQYF. The CDR3 DNA sequence: TGTGCCAGTCTACCTGGGCTAGAGACAGATACGCAGTATTTT.

At least ten counts were recorded for this clonotype. This chain connects TRBV28 to TRBJ2-3; D might be TRBD2 (5 bases). The CDR3 loop spans 13 amino acids. V was trimmed by 8 bases and J by 2 bases, leaving 11 bases between them. Germline assignment: CDR1 MDHEN and CDR2 SYDVKM. The CDR3 nucleotides read TGTGCCAGCGGATCCGGGGACACAGATACGCAGTATTTT. Its translation: CASGSGDTDTQYF.

With regard to this clonotype: The germline gene is not matched at one end of the junction; a read error may be the cause. The chain carries TRBV5-4 and TRBJ2-3, with D possibly matching TRBD1 (5 bases). Germline V gives CDR1 SGHNT, CDR2 YYREEE (reference sequence). This CDR3 has 15 amino acids. This chain's CDR3 is CVSSLSQTQTDTHYF. In DNA, the CDR3 is TGTGTCAGCAGCCTCTCCCAGACACAGACAGATACGCACTATTTT.

The chain couples TRBV20-1 to TRBJ2-1, with a possible D match to TRBD2 (6 bases). The DNA matches TRBJ2-7 better at its end, which makes the J call doubtful. The CDR3 has 15 residues. CDR1 is DFQATT, CDR2 SNEGSKA, per germline (reference sequence). CDR3: CSASRAGFSYNEQYF. For the CDR3, the DNA is TGCAGTGCTAGTAGGGCGGGATTCTCCTACAATGAGCAGTACTTC.

As regards this clonotype: A much larger clone differs by one base, so this may be a read error. This chain uses TRBV5-4 with TRBJ2-2; no firm D call. V shed 5 bases and J shed 4 bases, with 15 bases lying between them. Germline-derived CDR1 and CDR2 are SGHNT and YYREEE (reference sequence). This CDR3 has 15 residues. CDR3 residues: CASRHRNYGTGELFF. CDR3 sequence (DNA): TGTGCCAGCAGGCATCGTAATTATGGCACCGGGGAGCTGTTTTTT.

As regards this clonotype: A much larger clone differs from this one at a single base, so this may be a read error. The chain employs TRBV14 and TRBJ2-3; D not resolved. The length of the CDR3 is 15 residues. V gave up 5 bases and J gave up 4 bases, with 16 bases separating them. The germline V gene encodes CDR1 SGHDN and CDR2 FVKESK. The CDR3, as DNA: TGTGCCAGCAGCGAGTTTGGCGGATTATCAGATACGCAGTATTTT. Protein: CASSEFGGLSDTQYF. Full variable domain (outside the CDR3, taken from reference TRBV14 and TRBJ2-3): EAGVTQFPSHSVIEKGQTVTLRCDPISGHDNLYWYRRVMGKEIKFLLHFVKESKQDESGMPNNRFLAERTGGTYSTLKVQPAELEDSGVYFCASSEFGGLSDTQYFGPGTRLTVL.

In the case of this clonotype: One end of the junction fails to match germline, which may point to a read error. This sequence joins TRBV2 and TRBJ2-7, with D perhaps matching TRBD1 or TRBD2 (5 bases each). The CDR3 has 13 residues. The germline CDR1 and CDR2 sequences are SNHLY and FYNNEI. CDR3 sequence reads: CASSVSRGYEQYF. The CDR3 DNA reads TGTGCCAGCAGTGTCAGTCGGGGCTACGAGCAATACTTC. The full variable domain, completed using reference TRBV2 and TRBJ2-7, is EPEVTQTPSHQVTQMGQEVILRCVPISNHLYFYWYRQILGQKVEFLVSFYNNEISEKSEIFDDQFSVERPDGSNFTLKIRSTKLEDSAMYFCASSVSRGYEQYFGPGTRLTVT.

The genes are TRBV10-2 and TRBJ2-1; tentatively, D is TRBD1 or TRBD2 (5 bases each). The germline V gene encodes CDR1 WSHSY and CDR2 SAAADI. The CDR3 runs 15 residues. CDR3 in DNA: TGCGCTAACAGGTTCCCGGGACCCTCTTCTCATGAGCAGTTCTTC. This sequence encodes CANRFPGPSSHEQFF.

The chain recombines TRBV11-3 with TRBJ2-3; the D call may be TRBD1 or TRBD2 (5 bases each). CDR1 and CDR2 (germline): SGHNT, YENEEA. The length of the CDR3 is 15 residues. V was clipped by 7 bases and J by 11 bases, with 25 bases between them. CDR3 loop: CASTRREVSTDRQYF. CDR3 coding DNA: TGTGCCAGCACCCGTCGGGAAGTAAGTACAGACAGGCAGTATTTT.

A note on this clonotype: One end of the junction fails to match germline, which may point to a read error. The gene calls are TRBV6-6 and TRBJ2-5; 7 bases agree with TRBD2. The CDR3 covers 16 residues. CDR1 and CDR2 (germline): MNHNY, SVGAGI (reference sequence). CDR3 nucleotide sequence: TGTGCCATCAGTTACTCGAGGGGCGGGGGAACGAAGACCCAGTACTTC. This gives the protein CAISYSRGGGTKTQYF.

V is TRBV13 and J is TRBJ2-2; 8 nucleotides align to TRBD1. In germline, CDR1 is PRHDT, CDR2 FYEKMQ (reference sequence). This CDR3 comprises 16 residues. CDR3 loop: CVISLGTGSVTGELFF. In DNA form, the CDR3 reads TGTGTCATCAGCTTAGGGACAGGTTCGGTCACCGGGGAGCTGTTTTTT.

Notes on this clonotype: A junction boundary mismatches the germline segment, possibly from a read error. This chain uses TRBV6-2 or TRBV6-3 with TRBJ2-7, with D possibly being TRBD1 or TRBD2 (5 bases each). The length of the CDR3 is 14 residues. Germline V gene sequence: CDR1 MNHEY, CDR2 SVGEGT. CDR3 sequence (DNA): TGTGCCTGGAATTCCTCCGGGACCCACTACGAACAGTACTTC. It codes for CAWNSSGTHYEQYF.

In regard to this clonotype: Because it lacks the conserved phenylalanine or tryptophan at the end, this CDR3 is likely a read error. V and J are TRBV11-2 and TRBJ1-2, with 9 bases lining up with TRBD1. The CDR3 is made up of 14 amino acids. CDR1 SGHAT and CDR2 FQNNGV come from the germline V gene. As DNA, the CDR3 is TGTGGCAGCTCGGCGACAGGGGGTAATTATGCCTACACCATC. It is translated as CGSSATGGNYAYTI.

For this clonotype: One end of the junction fails to match germline, which may point to a read error. This chain uses TRBV6-2 or TRBV6-3 with TRBJ2-2; D might be TRBD2 (5 bases). From germline, CDR1 is MNHEY and CDR2 SVGEGT. The CDR3 is 13 amino acids. The CDR3 DNA reads TGTGCCAGCGGCAGAATTAACACCGGGGAGCTGTTTTTC. Translation gives CASGRINTGELFF.

This clonotype appeared many times. The chain carries TRBV6-1 and TRBJ1-2; 10 bases line up with TRBD1. CDR1 and CDR2 from the germline V gene are MNHNS and SASEGT. V was pared by 4 bases and J by 8 bases, with 4 bases of the junction left unmatched. CDR3 length equals 13 residues. Written as DNA, the CDR3 is TGTGCCAGCAGTGCCGGGACAGGGGAAGGCTACACCTTC. Protein product: CASSAGTGEGYTF.

The rearrangement links TRBV20-1 to TRBJ2-3, with D unresolved. Trimming shortened V by 4 bases and J by 4 bases, and 21 bases separated the two germline ends. The V gene's germline CDR1 is DFQATT and CDR2 SNEGSKA (reference sequence). The CDR3 totals 16 residues. CDR3 in amino acids: CSANWIARSPPDTQYF. The DNA of the CDR3 is TGCAGTGCTAACTGGATCGCGCGATCCCCCCCAGATACGCAGTATTTT.

The genes are TRBV29-1 and TRBJ2-5; TRBD1 might be the D (5 bases). CDR1 and CDR2 from the germline V gene are SQVTM and ANQGSEA. The CDR3 has 16 residues. The V end lost 8 bases, the J end lost 2 bases, and 24 bases lay between the germline ends. The CDR3 nucleotides read TGCAGCACCAATCCCTACCTCCAGACAGATCAAGAGACCCAGTACTTC. Amino acid sequence: CSTNPYLQTDQETQYF.

Remarks on this clonotype: One junction end disagrees with the germline gene, perhaps due to a read error. The V and J genes are TRBV5-4 and TRBJ2-5; 7 bases line up with TRBD2. The CDR3 runs to 13 residues. Germline loops: CDR1 SGHNT, CDR2 YYREEE (reference sequence). For the CDR3, the DNA is TGTGCTAGCAGCTTGGGGGGGGAAGAGACCCAGTCCTTC. Encoded protein: CASSLGGEETQSF. Looking up the rest from reference TRBV5-4 and TRBJ2-5 gives the full variable domain: ETGVTQSPTHLIKTRGQQVTLRCSSQSGHNTVSWYQQALGQGPQFIFQYYREEENGRGNFPPRFSGLQFPNYSSELNVNALELDDSALYLCASSLGGEETQSFGPGTRLLVL.

The V and J genes are TRBV11-3 and TRBJ2-5; D unresolved. In germline, CDR1 is SGHNT, CDR2 YENEEA. The CDR3 consists of 16 residues. Trimming took 2 bases from V and 5 from J, leaving 18 bases between them. The CDR3 here is CASSLSVGRPAETQYF. DNA of the CDR3: TGTGCCAGCAGCTTAAGTGTGGGAAGACCAGCGGAGACCCAGTACTTC. The full variable domain, completed using reference TRBV11-3 and TRBJ2-5, is EAGVVQSPRYKIIEKKQPVAFWCNPISGHNTLYWYLQNLGQGPELLIRYENEEAVDDSQLPKDRFSAERLKGVDSTLKIQPAELGDSAVYLCASSLSVGRPAETQYFGPGTRLLVL.

Concerning this clonotype: The CDR3 does not end in the conserved phenylalanine or tryptophan, so this is likely a read error. The chain recombines TRBV29-1 with TRBJ1-3; D uncertain. Germline V CDR1 and CDR2: SQVTM, ANQGSEA. The CDR3 covers 11 residues. The CDR3 is CSGSIGNNIYL. The DNA of the CDR3 is TGCAGCGGGTCCATTGGAAACAACATATATTTG.

Details on this clonotype: A junction boundary mismatches the germline segment, possibly from a read error. The chain recombines TRBV11-3 with TRBJ2-7; 7 bases map to TRBD1. Germline assignment: CDR1 SGHNT and CDR2 YENEEA. CDR3 length equals 13 residues. DNA for the CDR3: TGTGCCAGCATCACAGGGGTTTCCTATGAGCAGTACTTC. Translating gives CASITGVSYEQYF.

Concerning this clonotype itself: Likely a read error: the CDR3 ends without its conserved phenylalanine or tryptophan. The V gene is TRBV11-1, the J gene TRBJ1-1, with TRBD1 as a possible D gene (6 bases). This CDR3 spans 13 amino acids. Germline V gene sequence: CDR1 SGHAT, CDR2 FQDESV (reference sequence). CDR3 protein: CASSASRDTEAFI. CDR3 bases: TGTGCCAGCAGCGCCAGCAGGGACACTGAGGCTTTCATT.

Comment on this clonotype: The junction departs from germline at one end; a sequencing error may be responsible. CDR3 residues: CANSGYPTDREQYF. For the CDR3, the DNA is TGTGCCAACAGTGGTTACCCAACGGACAGGGAGCAATACTTC. The rearrangement links TRBV6-1 to TRBJ2-7, with 8 bases fitting TRBD1. The CDR3 runs 14 residues. In germline, CDR1 is MNHNS, CDR2 SASEGT.